This T cell receptor beta chain was recovered during a study of T cell responses to AZD1222 COVID-19 vaccine. CDR1 is SGHRS, CDR2 YFSETQ, per germline. This CDR3 has 20 amino acids. The V and J ends lost 3 bases and 1 base respectively, with 23 bases between them. Study-level results: Regions 160-218 and 743-854 dominated among vaccine-associated CD4 TCRs spanning spike. Donors skewed white British and female; clonal diversity was possibly underestimated.

Generated by immunoSEQ multiplex PCR, the TCRdb table keeps only in-frame clones and is missing some. The repertoire consists of 95,000 to 130,000 clones, with almost 90% occurring once and the leading ten covering 8% to 10%. A note on this clone: Antigen specificity is unknown.

The sequence was obtained from an adult in good health. The material was peripheral blood, obtained on day 0 of AZD1222 vaccination. The chain joins TRBV5-1 to TRBJ2-6, with a weak D call TRBD1 (7 bases). DNA for the CDR3: TGCGCCAGCAGCTACGGGAGATTACCGACAGGGACGTCTGGGGCCAACGTCCTGACTTTC. Translation: CASSYGRLPTGTSGANVLTF.